These T cell receptor beta chains were read from a single sample in a study of blood T cells in healthy people across ages. TCRdb reprocessed the 5' RACE reads via MiXCR and lists one record per CDR3 protein. The table has about 1.1 million distinct CDR3 sequences, roughly two fifths seen once. Sequencing was performed on blood. These receptors all come from a man younger than 35 in good health. CDR3s include the opening cysteine and the closing phenylalanine or tryptophan. The D gene is left open where the match is weak. The size of a clone is reported for some rows only, either as once, few or many, or as a class for expanded clones.

>TRBV14|TRBJ2-3|.|.
TGTGCCAGCAGGCCGCGGGACACCTTACATTGCACAGATACGCAGTATTTT
CASRPRDTLHCTDTQYF
>TRBV11-2|TRBJ2-1|.|.
TGTGCCAGCAGCCTAGCAGTTAGCCCCTACAATGAGCAGTTCTTC
CASSLAVSPYNEQFF
>TRBV5-1|TRBJ2-3|.|.
TGCGCCAGCAGCTTGGAGCTGACGCTCACAGATACGCAGTATTTT
CASSLELTLTDTQYF
>TRBV11-1|TRBJ2-2|.|.
TGTGCCAGCAGCGTAAGGGCCACCGGGGAGCTGTTTTTT
CASSVRATGELFF
>TRBV14|TRBJ2-2|.|few
TGTGCCAGCAGCCACGGGACTCTTACCGGGGAGCTGTTTTTT
CASSHGTLTGELFF
>TRBV20-1|TRBJ1-5|TRBD1|.
TGCGGGATGACAGGGGGCAATCAGCCCCAGCATTTT
CGMTGGNQPQHF
>TRBV20-1|TRBJ2-7|TRBD1|.
TGCAGTGCGTGGACAGGGACGACGGGATCCTACGAGCAGTACTTC
CSAWTGTTGSYEQYF
>TRBV2|TRBJ1-2|.|few
TGTGCCAGCAGTGACGACAGTCTCTATGGCTACACCTTC
CASSDDSLYGYTF
>TRBV25-1|TRBJ1-1|TRBD1|few
TGTGCCAGCAGTGACCCATCGGGACAGTTAGCTGAAGCTTTCTTT
CASSDPSGQLAEAFF
>TRBV12-5|TRBJ1-2|.|.
TGTGCTAGTGGTTTGGTCTCTAGCTTCGACTACACCTTC
CASGLVSSFDYTF
>TRBV10-3|TRBJ2-1|TRBD2|.
TGTGCCATCAGTGGGTCTAGCGGGGAAAACAATGAGCAGTTCTTC
CAISGSSGENNEQFF
>TRBV4-3|TRBJ2-1|.|few
TGCGCCAGCAGCCAAGGATACGAAAATGAGCAGTTCTTC
CASSQGYENEQFF
>TRBV4-3|TRBJ2-1|TRBD2|.
TGCGCCAGCAGCCGGTCCGGGACTAGGGACAATGAGCAGTTCTTC
CASSRSGTRDNEQFF
>TRBV6-2/TRBV6-3|TRBJ1-2|.|.
TGTGCCAGCAGTGAGACACCAGGCTATGGCTACACCTTC
CASSETPGYGYTF
>TRBV20-1|TRBJ2-5|.|few
TGCAGTGCTAGAGATTTGGCCCCGCGGAGCCAAGAGACCCAGTACTTC
CSARDLAPRSQETQYF
>TRBV7-2|TRBJ2-7|TRBD2|.
TGTGCCAGCAGCCCAACCGGGACTACCTCCTACGAGCAGTACTTC
CASSPTGTTSYEQYF
>TRBV13|TRBJ1-2|TRBD1|.
TGTGCCAGCAGCTCAATCGGGGGACAGGGCTATGGCTACACCTTC
CASSSIGGQGYGYTF
>TRBV28|TRBJ2-2|TRBD1|few
TGTGCCAGCTATTCGCCCCCCCGACAGGGGAACACCGGGGAGCTGTTTTTT
CASYSPPRQGNTGELFF
>TRBV7-3|TRBJ2-5|TRBD2|.
TGTGCCAGCAGCTTACGTAGCGGGGGAAATGAGCAGTACTTC
CASSLRSGGNEQYF
>TRBV27|TRBJ2-3|TRBD1|few
TGTGCCAGCAGTTTAAGATGGCGGGCAGGGGGCGATGATACGCAGTATTTT
CASSLRWRAGGDDTQYF
>TRBV7-2|TRBJ1-1|TRBD1|.
TGTGCCAGCAGCTACCGGGACAGGGTATTCACTGAAGCTTTCTTT
CASSYRDRVFTEAFF
>TRBV2|TRBJ1-1|.|.
TGTGCCAGCAGTCTCCGACCCGCGAACACTGAAGCTTTCTTT
CASSLRPANTEAFF
>TRBV5-1|TRBJ2-2|.|.
TGCGCCAGCAGTTATGGACACGGAGGGAACACCGGGGAGCTGTTTTTT
CASSYGHGGNTGELFF
>TRBV5-1|TRBJ1-4|TRBD1|.
TGCGCCAGCAGCTTGTCTCCAGGGGGTAGGGCCCTTGAAAAACTGTTTTTT
CASSLSPGGRALEKLFF
>TRBV20-1|TRBJ1-2|.|few
TGCAGTGTCCGGGCCTCGGAACATCCCGATGGCTACACCTTC
CSVRASEHPDGYTF
>TRBV7-9|TRBJ2-3|.|few
TGTGCCAGCAGCTTGGGGGGGACAGTTGGAGATACGCAGTATTTT
CASSLGGTVGDTQYF
>TRBV20-1|TRBJ2-7|.|.
TGCAGTGTCAGGGAGACCTACAATGAGCAGTACTTC
CSVRETYNEQYF
>TRBV7-2|TRBJ1-5|.|once
TGTGCCAGCAGCTTAGCGCCCCAGGGTGATCAGCCCCAGCATTTT
CASSLAPQGDQPQHF
>TRBV20-1|TRBJ1-1|.|.
TGCAGTGCTAGAGGGGCCCGGGGAGACATGAACACTGAAGCTTTCTTT
CSARGARGDMNTEAFF
>TRBV18|TRBJ2-5|TRBD1|.
TGTGCCAGCTCACCGGACAGGGGGTCGGAGACCCAGTACTTC
CASSPDRGSETQYF
>TRBV12-3/TRBV12-4|TRBJ2-5|TRBD2|few
TGTGCCAGCAGTGGGACTAGCCGAGAGACCCAGTACTTC
CASSGTSRETQYF
>TRBV28|TRBJ1-4|.|few
TGTGCCAGCCGCGAAGTGGGGAAGGATGAAAAACTGTTTTTT
CASREVGKDEKLFF
>TRBV6-2/TRBV6-3|TRBJ1-1|.|.
TGTGCCAGCAGTAGAACAGACAGAATAATCACTGAAGCTTTCTTT
CASSRTDRIITEAFF
>TRBV5-1|TRBJ1-5|.|.
TGCGCCAGCAGCCCCCGTGGGGGGTTGCAGCTCGCCTATAGCAATCAGCCCCAGCATTTT
CASSPRGGLQLAYSNQPQHF
>TRBV28|TRBJ1-1|.|.
TGTGCCAGCCAACGTTGGGGGAGGGGGACTGAAGCTTTCTTT
CASQRWGRGTEAFF
>TRBV27|TRBJ1-1|.|.
TGTGCCAGCAGTTTCGGGATTACGACCGAAGCTTTCTTT
CASSFGITTEAFF
>TRBV12-3/TRBV12-4|TRBJ2-1|.|few
TGTGCCAGCAGCCCCCCAGGGGCCCGCAATGAGCAGTTCTTC
CASSPPGARNEQFF
>TRBV2|TRBJ2-1|TRBD2|.
TGTGCCAGCAGGGCCGGACTAGCGGAGGGGGGCTACAATGAGCAGTTCTTC
CASRAGLAEGGYNEQFF
>TRBV20-1|TRBJ1-4|.|few
TGCAGTGCTGGAGGACAGACAATAAATGAAAAACTGTTTTTT
CSAGGQTINEKLFF
>TRBV20-1|TRBJ1-4|TRBD1|few
TGCAGTGCGGAGACAGGGGGCGAAAAACTGTTTTTT
CSAETGGEKLFF
>TRBV5-1|TRBJ2-5|TRBD1|.
TGCGCCAGCAGCTTGGGAGACAGGGGGCGAGAGACCCAGTACTTC
CASSLGDRGRETQYF
>TRBV20-1|TRBJ2-2|.|.
TGCAGTGCTAGCAACCCCGCGAACACCGGGGAGCTGTTTTTT
CSASNPANTGELFF
>TRBV29-1|TRBJ1-2|TRBD1|few
TGCAGCGCGCAGGACAGGGGGCGCAGTGGCTACACCTTC
CSAQDRGRSGYTF
>TRBV25-1|TRBJ2-7|.|.
TGTGCCAGCACTGACACGTACGAGCAGTACTTC
CASTDTYEQYF
>TRBV5-1|TRBJ2-3|.|few
TGCGCCAGCAGCTCGGACAGAAATACGCAGTATTTT
CASSSDRNTQYF
>TRBV25-1|TRBJ2-3|TRBD1|few
TGTGCCAGCTTACCGGACAGGGGGCTCAGGACAGATACGCAGTATTTT
CASLPDRGLRTDTQYF
>TRBV2|TRBJ2-7|.|.
TGTGCCAGCAGACCAGGGGCTCTATCCTACGAGCAGTACTTC
CASRPGALSYEQYF
>TRBV4-2|TRBJ2-7|.|.
TGTGCCAGCAGCCAAGAGTGGTACGGCTACAATGAGCAGTACTTC
CASSQEWYGYNEQYF
>TRBV7-9|TRBJ2-4|.|.
TGTGCCAGCAGCTTAGCGGAGGGTGTAAACATTCAGTACTTC
CASSLAEGVNIQYF
>TRBV5-1|TRBJ1-2|.|.
TGCGCCAGCAGCCTAGGTCCCGAGACTTCTAACTATGGCTACACCTTC
CASSLGPETSNYGYTF
>TRBV2|TRBJ1-5|TRBD1|few
TGTGCCAGCAGAGGACAGGGGGGATATAGCAATCAGCCCCAGCATTTT
CASRGQGGYSNQPQHF
>TRBV12-3/TRBV12-4|TRBJ2-1|TRBD1|few
TGTGCCAGCAGCCAGGGGGCAGCTTACAATGAGCAGTTCTTC
CASSQGAAYNEQFF
>TRBV6-1|TRBJ2-3|TRBD2|.
TGTGCCGGCAGTGAATGGCTAGCGGGGGGCACAGATACGCAGTATTTT
CAGSEWLAGGTDTQYF
>TRBV30|TRBJ1-1|.|.
TGTGCCTGGAGTGTTGGGACGGTGAGCACTGAAGCTTTCTTT
CAWSVGTVSTEAFF
>TRBV6-4|TRBJ2-5|.|few
TGTGCCAGCAGTATAGAGACCCAGTACTTC
CASSIETQYF